This record concerns one T cell receptor (beta chain) sequence. RNA was extracted with the RNeasy kit, and a quantity of roughly 0.5 to 1 ug was reverse transcribed using random hexamers. Amplification of TCR beta CDR3 by immunoSEQ multiplex PCR spanned 54 Vbeta and 13 Jbeta. MiXCR, applied by TCRdb to the immunoSEQ multiplex PCR reads, yields one record per CDR3 protein. Altogether about 150,000 distinct CDR3 sequences are present, 85% to 95% being singletons, with the ten largest covering over 0.1%. CD8+ and CD4+ T cells from blood underwent TCR beta sequencing, which was carried out in a high-throughput format. This sample was included in a study of CD8 T cells in Susac syndrome. The CDR3 contains 14 residues. Germline CDR1 and CDR2: SQVTM and ANQGSEA. V was shortened by 4 bases and J by 1 base, with 10 bases between the two germline ends.

The source is a human donor with multiple sclerosis. The sequencing input was CD4+ T cells from PBMCs. The chain has TRBV29-1 and TRBJ2-2, with D unclear. In DNA, the CDR3 is TGCAGCGTTGTTGTTGCCAGGAACACCGGGGAGCTGTTTTTT. Protein: CSVVVARNTGELFF.